These 32 T cell receptor beta chains were all obtained from the same sample, sequenced in a study of cytomegalovirus exposure and HLA in healthy donors (dated by TCRdb to 2016 to 2017). Library creation used the immunoSEQ multiplex PCR assay. The multiplex PCR relied on a mix of 60 forward primers for TCR Vbeta segments and 13 reverse primers for TCR Jbeta segments. TCRdb limited this immuneACCESS table to in-frame rearrangements with V and J called. A share of clones is missing; checked studies link under half to unresolved V genes, and the rest is unexplained. For this sample there are 140,000 to 150,000 clones; about 77% appear just once. The ten largest clones take up 3.9% of the sample. Material for sequencing was PBMCs. Receptor source: a male donor in good health and CMV-seronegative.

The chain is built from TRBV27 and TRBJ1-2, with 8 positions matching TRBD1. This CDR3 has 13 amino acids. The germline V gene encodes CDR1 MNHEY and CDR2 SMNVEV (reference sequence). Losses at the gene ends were 6 bases for V and 6 bases for J; bases not matched to a gene: 6. In nucleotides, the CDR3 is TGTGCCAGCAGGCGGACAGGGCAACATGGCTACACCTTC. Amino acid sequence: CASRRTGQHGYTF.

The chain has TRBV11-2 and TRBJ2-1; D possibly corresponds to TRBD2 (5 bases). CDR3 size: 15 residues. Germline CDR1 and CDR2: SGHAT and FQNNGV. V lost 4 bases to trimming and J lost 1 base, with 11 bases between them. In nucleotides, the CDR3 is TGTGCCAGCAGCTCACTAGTAGTATCCTACAATGAGCAGTTCTTC. Residues: CASSSLVVSYNEQFF. The full variable domain, its missing parts supplied by reference TRBV11-2 and TRBJ2-1, is EAGVAQSPRYKIIEKRQSVAFWCNPISGHATLYWYQQILGQGPKLLIQFQNNGVVDDSQLPKDRFSAERLKGVDSTLKIQPAKLEDSAVYLCASSSLVVSYNEQFFGPGTRLTVL.

The CDR3 reads CASTGTGGSHGYTF. The CDR3 DNA follows: TGTGCCAGCACCGGGACAGGGGGGTCCCATGGCTACACCTTC. The chain is built from TRBV27 and TRBJ1-2; 11 positions agree with TRBD1. The V segment lost 7 bases and the J segment 6 bases; nucleotides outside the gene matches: 7. The CDR3 extends over 14 amino acids. Germline values: CDR1 MNHEY, CDR2 SMNVEV (reference sequence).

The chain employs TRBV10-3 and TRBJ2-5; D perhaps matches TRBD1 (6 bases). Looked up from germline, CDR1 is ENHRY and CDR2 is SYGVKD. V was clipped by 6 bases and J by 5 bases, with 13 bases between them. There are 13 residues in the CDR3. The CDR3 here is CAISPTGQETQYF. The CDR3 bases are TGTGCCATCAGCCCGACAGGCCAGGAGACCCAGTACTTC.

Of note for this clone: Its ends do not fully match the called genes, so a read error is possible. The chain combines TRBV19 with TRBJ2-7; 7 bases are shared with TRBD2. Germline V CDR1 and CDR2: LNHDA, SQIVND (reference sequence). The CDR3 is made up of 13 amino acids. CDR3 region: CASSIDSGASEFF. The CDR3 DNA is TGTGCCAGTAGTATAGACAGCGGGGCGAGCGAGTTCTTC.

CDR3 nucleotide sequence: TGTGCCAGCTCACCACCTGACAGGGCTAACTATGGCTACACCTTC. This sequence encodes CASSPPDRANYGYTF. The gene calls are TRBV18 and TRBJ1-2; 7 nucleotides agree with TRBD1. J was trimmed by 0 bases and V by 0 bases; bases with no gene match: 1. The CDR3 length is 15 residues. In germline, CDR1 is KGHSH, CDR2 LQKENI.

This rearrangement joins TRBV9 to TRBJ2-5, with 10 bases lining up with TRBD2. CDR1 and CDR2 from the germline V gene are SGDLS and YYNGEE. There are 16 residues in the CDR3. V shed 4 bases, J shed 4 bases, and the junction held 10 bases outside the gene matches. CDR3 DNA: TGTGCCAGCAGCCTCGTTCCTAGCGGGAGAGGAGAGACCCAGTACTTC. Translation: CASSLVPSGRGETQYF.

This clone appeared a few times. V usage is TRBV18 and J usage is TRBJ1-3; D is uncertain. Germline V lookup: CDR1 KGHSH, CDR2 LQKENI. The CDR3 consists of 19 residues. Trimming stripped 3 bases from V and 0 bases from J, with 21 bases between. The CDR3 protein is CASSPLSKRKGSSGNTIYF. The CDR3 DNA reads TGTGCCAGCTCACCTCTAAGTAAAAGGAAAGGGAGCTCTGGAAACACCATATATTTT.

The chain uses TRBV5-6 and TRBJ2-7; 9 bases match TRBD1. V trimming: 4 bases; J trimming: 6 bases; junction bases outside the gene matches: 20. Germline CDR1 SGHDT, CDR2 YYEEEE. There are 18 residues in the CDR3. CDR3 sequence: CASSPWTGVLWGNSEQYF. The CDR3 DNA sequence: TGTGCCAGCAGCCCGTGGACAGGGGTGTTATGGGGCAATTCCGAGCAGTACTTC.

CDR3 DNA sequence: TGTGCCAGTAGTCCTCGGGGTAGTGGCTACACCTTC. Protein: CASSPRGSGYTF. The gene calls are TRBV19 and TRBJ1-2; no reliable D call. The V end was cut by 5 bases, the J end by 7 bases, with 11 bases between. In germline, CDR1 is LNHDA, CDR2 SQIVND (reference sequence). The CDR3 spans 12 residues.

DNA for the CDR3: TGTGCCAGCAGTTCATTTAATCAGCCCCAGCATTTT. Protein product: CASSSFNQPQHF. V and J are TRBV27 and TRBJ1-5; D remains unclear. The germline CDR1 and CDR2 sequences are MNHEY and SMNVEV (reference sequence). This CDR3 is 12 amino acids long. V was cut by 4 bases and J by 4 bases, with 5 bases left in between.

The chain joins TRBV5-1 to TRBJ2-1; a possible D gene is TRBD1 (5 bases). The germline V gene has CDR1 SGHRS and CDR2 YFSETQ. V was trimmed by 0 bases and J by 8 bases, leaving 15 bases between them. This CDR3 spans 15 amino acids. CDR3 in DNA: TGCGCCAGCAGCTTGGATCTGGGGCTGGTCGATGAGCAGTTCTTC. This encodes CASSLDLGLVDEQFF.

The chain links TRBV19 to TRBJ1-2; 8 nucleotides match TRBD1. Germline loops: CDR1 LNHDA, CDR2 SQIVND (reference sequence). This CDR3 has 14 residues. J lost 2 bases, V lost 3 bases, and 2 bases had no gene match. The CDR3 nucleotides read TGTGCCAGTAGTATGGACAGGGCGAACTATGGCTACACCTTC. Translated: CASSMDRANYGYTF.

This rearrangement joins TRBV9 to TRBJ2-1, with D possibly TRBD2 on 5 matching bases. CDR3 length: 15 amino acids. Germline values: CDR1 SGDLS, CDR2 YYNGEE. V lost 3 bases, J lost 4 bases, and 14 bases lay in between. This CDR3 is CASSAGGYVYNEQFF. The CDR3 coding sequence is TGTGCCAGCAGCGCCGGCGGGTATGTGTACAATGAGCAGTTCTTC. The full variable domain, its missing parts supplied by reference TRBV9 and TRBJ2-1, is DSGVTQTPKHLITATGQRVTLRCSPRSGDLSVYWYQQSLDQGLQFLIQYYNGEERAKGNILERFSAQQFPDLHSELNLSSLELGDSALYFCASSAGGYVYNEQFFGPGTRLTVL.

CDR3 nucleotide sequence: TGTGCCAGCAGTGACAATACCGACAGGGTATGGTCCAATCAGCCCCAGCATTTT. It codes for CASSDNTDRVWSNQPQHF. This chain links TRBV28 with TRBJ1-5, with 7 bases lining up with TRBD1. CDR1 and CDR2 (germline): MDHEN, SYDVKM. There are 18 residues in the CDR3. V dropped 5 bases and J dropped 3; count of bases not matched to a gene: 16. The complete variable domain, with remaining parts taken from reference TRBV28 and TRBJ1-5, reads DVKVTQSSRYLVKRTGEKVFLECVQDMDHENMFWYRQDPGLGLRLIYFSYDVKMKEKGDIPEGYSVSREKKERFSLILESASTNQTSMYLCASSDNTDRVWSNQPQHFGDGTRLSIL.

This rearrangement joins TRBV7-3 to TRBJ2-5; 9 bases agree with TRBD2. With V trimmed by 5 bases and J by 1 base, 5 bases remained unmatched. Germline CDR1 SGHTA, CDR2 FQGTGA. This CDR3 comprises 15 residues. CDR3 loop: CASSRGGASQETQYF. In DNA, the CDR3 is TGTGCCAGCAGCCGCGGGGGGGCCTCCCAAGAGACCCAGTACTTC.

V is TRBV9 and J is TRBJ2-7; D possibly corresponds to TRBD1 (6 bases). Trimming left V 0 bases short and J 3 bases short, with 16 bases between. This CDR3 has 16 residues. Germline-derived CDR1 and CDR2 are SGDLS and YYNGEE. CDR3 bases: TGTGCCAGCAGCGTAGATCTCGGCAGGGACATCTACGAGCAGTACTTC. Translating gives CASSVDLGRDIYEQYF.

V gene TRBV19 combines with J gene TRBJ1-4; D is unclear. Looked up from germline, CDR1 is LNHDA and CDR2 is SQIVND (reference sequence). This CDR3 comprises 15 residues. Trimming took off 1 base at V and 0 bases at J, with 6 bases between the two ends. The CDR3 sequence: CASSIGTATNEKLFF. The DNA of the CDR3 is TGTGCCAGTAGTATAGGCACTGCAACTAATGAAAAACTGTTTTTT.

The table lists this clone with a few counts. J is TRBJ2-2 and V is TRBV11-1, with D perhaps matching TRBD1 (5 bases). Germline values: CDR1 SGHAT, CDR2 FQDESV (reference sequence). The CDR3 has 16 residues. The V gene lost 5 bases and the J gene lost 2 bases, with 15 bases spanning the gap. CDR3 region: CASSRQGDINTGELFF. CDR3 in DNA: TGTGCCAGCAGCCGCCAGGGCGACATAAACACCGGGGAGCTGTTTTTT.

Only a few counts were recorded for this clone. The chain links TRBV10-1 to TRBJ2-1; TRBD1 matches at 9 bases. The CDR3 runs to 15 residues. Trimming removed 6 bases from V and 10 bases from J; junction bases left unmatched: 13. Germline V CDR1 and CDR2: WNHNN, SYGVQD (reference sequence). This chain's CDR3 is CASSRVTGGDSEQFF. CDR3 nucleotides: TGCGCCAGCAGCCGGGTGACAGGGGGGGACTCGGAGCAGTTCTTC.

The V call is TRBV29-1, the J call TRBJ2-5; the D is unclear. V was trimmed by 4 bases and J by 2 bases, leaving 2 bases between them. In germline, CDR1 is SQVTM, CDR2 ANQGSEA. This CDR3 has 10 residues. The CDR3 reads CSVAQETQYF. The CDR3 nucleotides read TGCAGCGTTGCGCAAGAGACCCAGTACTTC.

V is TRBV27 and J is TRBJ2-1, with D maybe TRBD2 (7 bases). The CDR3 has 12 residues. Germline CDR1 and CDR2: MNHEY and SMNVEV (reference sequence). V dropped 5 bases and J dropped 9 bases, with 11 bases sitting between them. CDR3 protein: CASSRGGFEQFF. The CDR3 bases are TGTGCCAGCAGTAGGGGGGGCTTTGAGCAGTTCTTC.

This clone has only a few counts. V and J are TRBV6-1 and TRBJ1-1; tentatively, D is TRBD1 (5 bases). Germline V CDR1 and CDR2: MNHNS, SASEGT. The CDR3 is made up of 13 amino acids. Deletions cut 3 bases from V and 6 bases from J, with 11 bases between. CDR3 DNA sequence: TGTGCCAGCAGTGAGGGCAGGGCGTCTGAAGCTTTCTTT. Protein sequence: CASSEGRASEAFF.

The rearrangement links TRBV6-1 to TRBJ2-5; tentatively, D is TRBD2 (7 bases). CDR1 MNHNS and CDR2 SASEGT come from the germline V gene. V was pared by 2 bases and J by 4 bases, with 26 bases between. The CDR3 has 19 amino acids. Here the CDR3 DNA reads TGTGCCAGCAGTGAATTGGGGGAGGGTACAGGGAGGAGAGGAGAGACCCAGTACTTC. Encoded protein: CASSELGEGTGRRGETQYF.

The CDR3 is CASSGFSGSVGTDTQYF. Written as DNA, the CDR3 is TGTGCCAGCAGTGGGTTCAGCGGGAGCGTTGGCACAGATACGCAGTATTTT. V gene TRBV6-1 combines with J gene TRBJ2-3; TRBD2 matches 8 bases. V lost 4 bases and J lost 1; bases outside the gene matches: 10. The CDR3 is 17 amino acids. The germline gives CDR1 MNHNS, CDR2 SASEGT.

Details on this clone: A junction end diverges from the germline sequence, so it may reflect a read error. The rearrangement links TRBV5-1 to TRBJ1-5, with 8 bases lining up with TRBD1. The CDR3 loop spans 15 amino acids. Germline V gives CDR1 SGHRS, CDR2 YFSETQ. The CDR3 here is CASTLTGAVNQPQHF. DNA of the CDR3: TGCGCCAGCACCTTGACAGGGGCGGTAAATCAGCCCCAGCATTTT.

This clone turned up a few times. The CDR3 DNA reads as TGTGCCAGCACCCAATGGGGACTAGCGGGAGCTGGAGATACGCAGTATTTT. It translates to CASTQWGLAGAGDTQYF. This sequence joins TRBV28 and TRBJ2-3; 14 nucleotides agree with TRBD2. The germline CDR1 and CDR2 sequences are MDHEN and SYDVKM. This CDR3 region has 17 residues. V lost 7 bases, J lost 5 bases, and 11 bases stayed unmatched.

The chain is built from TRBV10-1 and TRBJ2-1; 12 bases are shared with TRBD2. Trimming took 8 bases from V and 6 from J; bases not matched to a gene: 8. The CDR3 runs to 15 residues. Germline V gives CDR1 WNHNN, CDR2 SYGVQD (reference sequence). CDR3 sequence reads: CASHSGLAGSNEQFF. Here the CDR3 DNA reads TGCGCCAGCCACTCAGGACTAGCGGGATCCAATGAGCAGTTCTTC.

CDR3 amino acids: CATSSEIQGAYEQYF. CDR3 nucleotides: TGTGCCACCAGCTCAGAGATACAGGGGGCTTACGAGCAGTACTTC. The V gene is TRBV15, the J gene TRBJ2-7; TRBD1 matches at 9 bases. The CDR3 extends over 15 amino acids. J was trimmed by 4 bases and V by 5 bases; bases with no gene match: 9. Germline V gives CDR1 LNHNV, CDR2 YYDKDF (reference sequence).

The chain combines TRBV19 with TRBJ2-3, with 7 bases fitting TRBD2. This CDR3 is 14 amino acids long. V shed 5 bases, J shed 5 bases, and the junction held 7 bases outside the gene matches. Germline loops: CDR1 LNHDA, CDR2 SQIVND (reference sequence). The CDR3 nucleotides read TGTGCCAGTAGTGGGAGAAGCGGGGAAGATACGCAGTATTTT. Protein: CASSGRSGEDTQYF. The variable domain in full, completed from reference TRBV19 and TRBJ2-3, reads DGGITQSPKYLFRKEGQNVTLSCEQNLNHDAMYWYRQDPGQGLRLIYYSQIVNDFQKGDIAEGYSVSREKKESFPLTVTSAQKNPTAFYLCASSGRSGEDTQYFGPGTRLTVL.

This chain links TRBV5-4 with TRBJ2-5, with D maybe TRBD1 (5 bases). Trimming took 7 bases from V and 6 from J, leaving 19 bases between them. This CDR3 spans 14 amino acids. CDR1 SGHNT and CDR2 YYREEE come from the germline V gene (reference sequence). The CDR3 DNA follows: TGTGCCAGCGGCCAGACAGCGTCCGAGCAGACCCAGTACTTC. It is translated as CASGQTASEQTQYF.

The chain is built from TRBV5-4 and TRBJ2-1, with D tentatively TRBD2 (5 bases). Germline-derived CDR1 and CDR2 are SGHNT and YYREEE (reference sequence). This CDR3 contains 13 residues. Trimming shortened V by 0 bases and J by 6 bases, and 7 bases separated the two germline ends. CDR3 coding DNA: TGTGCCAGCAGCTTGGTAGGGAGCAATGAGCAGTTCTTC. Residues: CASSLVGSNEQFF.